This TCR beta chain stems from a study of T cell clonotyping in hematopoietic cell transplantation. Study results and limitations: Recipient TCR diversity dropped after transplant; expanded clonotypes rose from day 30 to 180. Few recipient clonotypes overlapped donors; over 95% were de novo at given depth. Without cell sorting, CD4 versus CD8 contributions remain unresolved.

As regards this clone: The antigen remains unidentified.

Blood collection times were about day -28 and days 30, 100, 180 posttransplant. The CDR3 has 15 residues. From germline, CDR1 is MNHNY and CDR2 SVGAGI (reference sequence). V dropped 0 bases and J dropped 5; count of bases not matched to a gene: 5. Clones were sequenced by immunoSEQ multiplex PCR, and TCRdb holds only the in-frame ones, with some missing. This table holds more than 15,000 clones, around 60% found once. The specimen comprised PBMCs, sampled 30 days after allogeneic stem cell transplant. The clonotype was recovered from a male patient in his 50s who had an allogeneic stem cell transplant from an unrelated donor, so T cells may come from the graft donor. Some clones in this sample may be carry-over from other donors' samples. J is TRBJ1-1 and V is TRBV6-6, with TRBD1 matching 8 bases. Here the CDR3 DNA reads TGTGCCAGCAGTTACTCTCTACAGGGGGTGACTGAAGCTTTCTTT. As protein: CASSYSLQGVTEAFF.